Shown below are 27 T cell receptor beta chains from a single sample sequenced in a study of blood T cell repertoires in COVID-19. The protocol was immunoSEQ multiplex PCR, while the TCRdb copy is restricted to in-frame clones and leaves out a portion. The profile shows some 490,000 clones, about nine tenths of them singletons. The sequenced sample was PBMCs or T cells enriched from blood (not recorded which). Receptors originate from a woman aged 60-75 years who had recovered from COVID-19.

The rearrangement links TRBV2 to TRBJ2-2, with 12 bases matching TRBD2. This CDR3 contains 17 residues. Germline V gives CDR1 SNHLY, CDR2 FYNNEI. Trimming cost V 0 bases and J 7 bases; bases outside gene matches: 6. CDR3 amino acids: CASSEAKGLAGLGELFF. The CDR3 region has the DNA TGTGCCAGCAGTGAAGCTAAAGGACTAGCGGGGCTCGGGGAGCTGTTTTTT.

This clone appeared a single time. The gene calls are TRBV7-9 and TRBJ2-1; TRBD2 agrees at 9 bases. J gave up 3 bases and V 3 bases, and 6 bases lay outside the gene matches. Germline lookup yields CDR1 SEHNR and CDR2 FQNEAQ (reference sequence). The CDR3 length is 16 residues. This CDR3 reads CASSFETSGLYNEQFF. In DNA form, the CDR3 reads TGTGCCAGCAGCTTTGAGACTAGCGGACTCTACAATGAGCAGTTCTTC.

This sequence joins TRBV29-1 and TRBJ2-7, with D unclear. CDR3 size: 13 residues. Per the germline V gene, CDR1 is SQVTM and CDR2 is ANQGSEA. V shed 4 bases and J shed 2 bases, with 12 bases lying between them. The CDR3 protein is CSVVDFPPYEQYF. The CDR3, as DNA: TGCAGCGTTGTTGACTTTCCCCCCTACGAGCAGTACTTC.

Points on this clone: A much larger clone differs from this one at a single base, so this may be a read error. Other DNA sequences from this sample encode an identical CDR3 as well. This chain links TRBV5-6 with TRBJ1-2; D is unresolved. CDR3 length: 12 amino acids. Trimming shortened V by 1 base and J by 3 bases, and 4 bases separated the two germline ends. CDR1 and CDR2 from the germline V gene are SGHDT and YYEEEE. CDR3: CASSLTDYGYTF. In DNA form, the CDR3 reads TGTGCCAGCAGCTTGACGGACTATGGCTACACCTTC.

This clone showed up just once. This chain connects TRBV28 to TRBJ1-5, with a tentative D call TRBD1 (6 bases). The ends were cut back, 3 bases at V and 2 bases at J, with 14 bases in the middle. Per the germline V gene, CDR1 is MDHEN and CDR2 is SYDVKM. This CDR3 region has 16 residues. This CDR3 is CASSFGGARGNQPQHF. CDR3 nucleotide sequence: TGTGCCAGCAGTTTTGGGGGGGCGAGGGGCAATCAGCCCCAGCATTTT.

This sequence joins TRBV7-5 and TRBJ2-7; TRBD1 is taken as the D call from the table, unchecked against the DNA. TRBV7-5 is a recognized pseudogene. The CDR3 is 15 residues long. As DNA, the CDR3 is TGTGCCAGAACCCAGGGACAGGAGTTTTCCTACGAGCAGTACTTC. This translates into CARTQGQEFSYEQYF.

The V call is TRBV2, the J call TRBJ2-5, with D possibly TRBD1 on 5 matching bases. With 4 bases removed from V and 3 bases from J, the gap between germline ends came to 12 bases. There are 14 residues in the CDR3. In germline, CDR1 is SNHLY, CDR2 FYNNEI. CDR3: CASSGTIMEETQYF. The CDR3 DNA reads TGTGCCAGCAGTGGGACAATTATGGAAGAGACCCAGTACTTC.

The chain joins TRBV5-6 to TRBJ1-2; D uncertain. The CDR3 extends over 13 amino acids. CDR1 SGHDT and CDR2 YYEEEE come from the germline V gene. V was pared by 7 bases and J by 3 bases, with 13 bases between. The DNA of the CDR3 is TGTGCCAGCGGATCGCGGTTGGACTATGGCTACACCTTC. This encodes CASGSRLDYGYTF.

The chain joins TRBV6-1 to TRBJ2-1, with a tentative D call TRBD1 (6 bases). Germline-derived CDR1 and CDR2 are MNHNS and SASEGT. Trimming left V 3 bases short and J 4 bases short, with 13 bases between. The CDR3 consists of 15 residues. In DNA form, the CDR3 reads TGTGCCAGCAGTGACGACAGGTACCCGTACAATGAGCAGTTCTTC. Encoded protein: CASSDDRYPYNEQFF.

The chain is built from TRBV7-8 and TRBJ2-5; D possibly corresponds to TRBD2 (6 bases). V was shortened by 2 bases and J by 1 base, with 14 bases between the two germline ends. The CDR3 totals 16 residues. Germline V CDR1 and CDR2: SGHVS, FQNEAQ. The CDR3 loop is CASSLRRGGSQETQYF. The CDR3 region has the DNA TGTGCCAGCAGCTTACGTAGGGGAGGCTCCCAAGAGACCCAGTACTTC.

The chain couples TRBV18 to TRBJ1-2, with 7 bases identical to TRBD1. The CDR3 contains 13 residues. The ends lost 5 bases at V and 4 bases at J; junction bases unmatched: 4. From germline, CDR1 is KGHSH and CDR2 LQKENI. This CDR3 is CASSAGQSYGYTF. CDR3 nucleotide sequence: TGTGCCAGCTCAGCGGGACAGTCCTATGGCTACACCTTC.

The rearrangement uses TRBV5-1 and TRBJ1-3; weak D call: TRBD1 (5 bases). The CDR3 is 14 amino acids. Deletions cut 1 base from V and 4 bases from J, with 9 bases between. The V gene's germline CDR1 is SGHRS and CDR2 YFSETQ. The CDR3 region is CASSLPGPGNTIYF. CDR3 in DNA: TGCGCCAGCAGCTTGCCAGGGCCAGGAAACACCATATATTTT.

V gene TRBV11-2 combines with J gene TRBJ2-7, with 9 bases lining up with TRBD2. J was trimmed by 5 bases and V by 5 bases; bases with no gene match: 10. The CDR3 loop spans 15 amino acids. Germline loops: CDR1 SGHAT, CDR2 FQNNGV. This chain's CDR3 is CASSRFAAGGHEQYF. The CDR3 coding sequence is TGTGCCAGCAGCCGTTTTGCAGCGGGGGGCCACGAGCAGTACTTC.

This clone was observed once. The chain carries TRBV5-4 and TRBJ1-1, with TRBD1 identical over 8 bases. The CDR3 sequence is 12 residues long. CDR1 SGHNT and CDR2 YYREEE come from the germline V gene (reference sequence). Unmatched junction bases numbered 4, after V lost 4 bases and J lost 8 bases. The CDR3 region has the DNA TGTGCCAGCAGCCGAGACAGGGGCGAAGCTTTCTTT. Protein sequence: CASSRDRGEAFF. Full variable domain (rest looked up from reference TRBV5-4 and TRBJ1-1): ETGVTQSPTHLIKTRGQQVTLRCSSQSGHNTVSWYQQALGQGPQFIFQYYREEENGRGNFPPRFSGLQFPNYSSELNVNALELDDSALYLCASSRDRGEAFFGQGTRLTVV.

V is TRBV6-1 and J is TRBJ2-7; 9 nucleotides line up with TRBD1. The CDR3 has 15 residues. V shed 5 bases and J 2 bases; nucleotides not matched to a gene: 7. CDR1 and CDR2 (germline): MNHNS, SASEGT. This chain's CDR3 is CASSIGTGSTYEQYF. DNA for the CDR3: TGTGCCAGCAGTATAGGGACAGGGTCGACCTACGAGCAGTACTTC.

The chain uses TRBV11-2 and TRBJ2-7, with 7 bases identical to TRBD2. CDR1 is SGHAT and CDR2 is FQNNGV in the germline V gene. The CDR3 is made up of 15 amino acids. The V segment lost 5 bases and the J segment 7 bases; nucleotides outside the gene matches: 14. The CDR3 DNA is TGTGCCAGCAGCGCTGGTACAGCGGGGCCTGGGGAGCAGTACTTC. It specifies CASSAGTAGPGEQYF.

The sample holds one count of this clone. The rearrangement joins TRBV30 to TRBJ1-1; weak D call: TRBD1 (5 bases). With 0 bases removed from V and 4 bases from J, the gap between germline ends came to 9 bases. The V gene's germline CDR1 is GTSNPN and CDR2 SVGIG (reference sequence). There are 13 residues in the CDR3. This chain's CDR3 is CAWSVQEGTEAFF. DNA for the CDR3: TGTGCCTGGAGTGTACAGGAGGGCACTGAAGCTTTCTTT.

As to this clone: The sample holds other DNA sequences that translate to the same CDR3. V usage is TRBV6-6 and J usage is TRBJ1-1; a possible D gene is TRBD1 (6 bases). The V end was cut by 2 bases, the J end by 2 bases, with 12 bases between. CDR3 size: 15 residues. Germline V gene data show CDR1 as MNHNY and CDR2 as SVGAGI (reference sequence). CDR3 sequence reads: CASSYGGQLNTEAFF. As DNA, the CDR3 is TGTGCCAGCAGTTACGGGGGACAACTTAACACTGAAGCTTTCTTT.

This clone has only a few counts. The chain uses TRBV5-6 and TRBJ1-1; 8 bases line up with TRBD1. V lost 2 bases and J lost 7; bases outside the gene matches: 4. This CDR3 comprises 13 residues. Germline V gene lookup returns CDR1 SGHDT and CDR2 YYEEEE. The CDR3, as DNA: TGTGCCAGCAGCTTCCGGGACAGGATTGAAGCTTTCTTT. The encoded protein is CASSFRDRIEAFF.

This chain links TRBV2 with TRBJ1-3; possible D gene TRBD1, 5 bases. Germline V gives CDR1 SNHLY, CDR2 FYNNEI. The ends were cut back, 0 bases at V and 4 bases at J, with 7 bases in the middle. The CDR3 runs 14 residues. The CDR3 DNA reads TGTGCCAGCAGTGAAGCCGCAGGGGGAAACACCATATATTTT. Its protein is CASSEAAGGNTIYF.

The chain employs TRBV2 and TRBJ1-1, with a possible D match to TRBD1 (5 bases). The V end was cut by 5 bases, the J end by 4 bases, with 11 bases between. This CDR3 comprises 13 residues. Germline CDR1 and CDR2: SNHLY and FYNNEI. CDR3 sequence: CASSRTRSTEAFF. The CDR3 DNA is TGTGCCAGCAGTCGGACACGGTCCACTGAAGCTTTCTTT.

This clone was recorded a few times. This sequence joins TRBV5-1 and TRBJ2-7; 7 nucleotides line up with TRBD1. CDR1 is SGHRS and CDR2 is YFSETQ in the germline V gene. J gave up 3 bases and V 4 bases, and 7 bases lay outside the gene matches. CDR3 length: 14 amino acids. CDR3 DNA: TGCGCCAGCAGCCGAGGAGACAGGGACTACGAGCAGTACTTC. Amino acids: CASSRGDRDYEQYF.

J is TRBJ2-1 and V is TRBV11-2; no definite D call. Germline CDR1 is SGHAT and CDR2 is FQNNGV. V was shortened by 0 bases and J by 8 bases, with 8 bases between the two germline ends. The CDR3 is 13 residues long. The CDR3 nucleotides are TGTGCCAGCAGCTTAGATAATGGAGATGAGCAGTTCTTC. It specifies CASSLDNGDEQFF.

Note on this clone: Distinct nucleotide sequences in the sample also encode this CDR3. The CDR3 DNA sequence: TGTGCCAGCAGCTTAGGGACAGGGGTCGACAATGAGCAGTTCTTC. It translates to CASSLGTGVDNEQFF. The chain recombines TRBV11-3 with TRBJ2-1, with 9 bases identical to TRBD1. The germline gives CDR1 SGHNT, CDR2 YENEEA. V dropped 1 base and J dropped 5; count of bases not matched to a gene: 3. The CDR3 loop spans 15 amino acids.

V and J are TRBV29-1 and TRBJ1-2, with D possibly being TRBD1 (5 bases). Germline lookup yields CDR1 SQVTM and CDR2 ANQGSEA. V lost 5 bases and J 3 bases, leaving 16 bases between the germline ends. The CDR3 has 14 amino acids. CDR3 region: CSVFFSGEDYGYTF. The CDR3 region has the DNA TGCAGCGTTTTTTTTTCGGGGGAGGACTATGGCTACACCTTC.

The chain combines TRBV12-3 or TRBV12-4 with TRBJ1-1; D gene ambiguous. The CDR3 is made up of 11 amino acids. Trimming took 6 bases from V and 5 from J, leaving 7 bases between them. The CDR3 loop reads CASSRTTEAFF. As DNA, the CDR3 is TGTGCCAGCAGCCGGACTACTGAAGCTTTCTTT.

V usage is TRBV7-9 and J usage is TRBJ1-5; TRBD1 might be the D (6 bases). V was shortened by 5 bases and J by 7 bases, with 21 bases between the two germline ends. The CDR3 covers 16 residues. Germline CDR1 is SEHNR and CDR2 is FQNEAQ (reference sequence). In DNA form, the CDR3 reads TGTGCCAGCAGCCCTATCTGGACAGTCCCAGGGCAGCCCCAGCATTTT. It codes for CASSPIWTVPGQPQHF.